This is a list of T cell receptor beta chains from one sample in a study of cytomegalovirus exposure and HLA in healthy donors. Generated by immunoSEQ multiplex PCR, the TCRdb table keeps only in-frame clones and is missing some. Here the sample spans roughly 120,000 clones, around 78% being singletons. What was sequenced was PBMCs. The origin of the receptors is a man aged 35 to 55 in good health and CMV-seronegative. Each CDR3 is given with its conserved first and last residue. The D gene is left open where the match is weak. The listing skips clone size in some rows; elsewhere it reads once, few, many or a size class.

v_gene	d_gene	abundance	j_gene	CDR3aa	CDR3nt
TRBV2	-	-	TRBJ2-7	CASSESGYEQYF	TGTGCCAGCAGTGAATCGGGGTACGAGCAGTACTTC
TRBV28	-	-	TRBJ1-6	CASSLLQGQSPLHF	TGTGCCAGCAGTCTCCTACAGGGCCAGTCACCCCTCCACTTT
TRBV7-9	-	once	TRBJ2-7	CASSLETGSYEQYF	TGTGCCAGCAGCTTAGAGACAGGAAGCTACGAGCAGTACTTC
TRBV7-9	-	-	TRBJ2-1	CASRLPSSYNEQFF	TGTGCCAGCAGGTTGCCTAGCTCCTACAATGAGCAGTTCTTC
TRBV5-1	-	-	TRBJ2-7	CASSLGGAPYEQYF	TGCGCCAGCAGCTTGGGCGGGGCGCCCTACGAGCAGTACTTC
TRBV27	TRBD1	-	TRBJ1-1	CASTKTGGTEAFF	TGTGCCAGCACCAAGACAGGGGGCACTGAAGCTTTCTTT
TRBV7-9	TRBD1	-	TRBJ1-6	CASSSPGTGANSPLHF	TGTGCCAGCAGCTCCCCCGGGACAGGGGCTAATTCACCCCTCCACTTT
TRBV20-1	-	-	TRBJ2-7	CSARDHLVEYF	TGCAGTGCTAGAGATCATCTAGTTGAGTACTTC
TRBV11-2	-	-	TRBJ1-1	CASSLAGLNEAFF	TGTGCCAGCAGCTTAGCAGGCCTCAATGAAGCTTTCTTT
TRBV19	TRBD1	-	TRBJ2-5	CASSTTGGLETQYF	TGTGCCAGTAGTACGACAGGGGGATTGGAGACCCAGTACTTC
TRBV7-6	-	-	TRBJ2-5	CASSHGRIEETQYF	TGTGCCAGCAGCCATGGCAGGATCGAAGAGACCCAGTACTTC
TRBV19	TRBD1	-	TRBJ1-5	CASSPWDRGNQPQHF	TGTGCCAGTAGCCCGTGGGACAGGGGCAATCAGCCCCAGCATTTT
TRBV28	-	-	TRBJ1-2	CASTPTRTAPGYTF	TGTGCCAGCACACCGACTCGCACGGCGCCGGGCTACACCTTC
TRBV19	-	-	TRBJ2-1	CATATGTRTYNEQFF	TGTGCCACCGCGACTGGCACCCGAACCTACAATGAGCAGTTCTTC
TRBV27	-	-	TRBJ2-7	CASSLGPDLEQYF	TGTGCCAGCAGTTTGGGGCCTGATCTCGAGCAGTACTTC
TRBV7-2	-	few	TRBJ1-5	CASSLWTDQSSPQHF	TGTGCCAGCAGCCTTTGGACAGACCAATCATCCCCCCAGCATTTT
TRBV4-3	-	-	TRBJ1-5	CASSQDRGQPQHF	TGCGCCAGCAGCCAAGATCGCGGTCAGCCCCAGCATTTT
TRBV6-5	TRBD1	-	TRBJ2-1	CASSGGTANEQFF	TGTGCCAGCAGCGGTGGGACAGCTAATGAGCAGTTCTTC
TRBV2	-	-	TRBJ1-1	CASGQQAFF	TGTGCCAGCGGGCAGCAAGCTTTCTTT
TRBV7-3	-	-	TRBJ2-1	CASSLIGGDNEQFF	TGTGCCAGCAGCTTAATTGGCGGGGACAATGAGCAGTTCTTC
TRBV4-2	TRBD1	-	TRBJ1-5	CASSLEDRENQPQHF	TGTGCCAGCAGCCTAGAGGACAGGGAAAATCAGCCCCAGCATTTT
TRBV7-2	-	-	TRBJ2-7	CASSLLSLEQYF	TGTGCCAGCAGCTTATTATCCTTGGAGCAGTACTTC
TRBV4-3	-	-	TRBJ1-3	CASSQDPTGGGNTIYF	TGCGCCAGCAGCCAAGATCCGACAGGAGGAGGAAACACCATATATTTT
TRBV6-1	-	-	TRBJ2-7	CASRGLADEQYF	TGTGCCAGCAGGGGACTGGCAGACGAGCAGTACTTC
TRBV5-4	-	-	TRBJ1-5	CASSRDINQPQHF	TGTGCCAGCAGTCGGGACATCAATCAGCCCCAGCATTTT
TRBV12-1	-	few	TRBJ2-1	CASSPGGQDYNEQFF	TGTGCCAGCAGCCCAGGGGGACAGGACTACAATGAGCAGTTCTTC
TRBV7-9	-	-	TRBJ1-3	CASSFPGAGPTIYF	TGTGCCAGCAGCTTTCCAGGGGCGGGTCCCACCATATATTTT
TRBV5-4	TRBD2	-	TRBJ2-5	CASSLRLAGGQETQYF	TGTGCCAGCAGCCTCCGACTAGCCGGGGGCCAAGAGACCCAGTACTTC
TRBV5-1	TRBD1	-	TRBJ2-2	CASTLGDRDAGELFF	TGCGCCAGCACCCTAGGGGACAGGGACGCCGGGGAGCTGTTTTTT
TRBV4-2	TRBD2	-	TRBJ2-5	CASSQGRTAGAQYF	TGTGCCAGCAGCCAAGGACGGACAGCGGGGGCCCAGTACTTC
TRBV7-9	TRBD1	-	TRBJ2-3	CASSSGQGASTDTQYF	TGTGCCAGCAGCTCCGGACAGGGGGCGAGCACAGATACGCAGTATTTT
TRBV7-2	TRBD1	-	TRBJ2-3	CASRTGTGTTDTQYF	TGTGCCAGCAGGACCGGGACAGGGACGACAGATACGCAGTATTTT
TRBV7-2	-	few	TRBJ1-2	CASSQLHGSSYGYTF	TGTGCCAGCAGCCAACTCCATGGGAGTAGCTATGGCTACACCTTC
TRBV5-8	TRBD1	few	TRBJ1-1	CASSTGTGVSAEAFF	TGTGCCAGCAGTACCGGGACAGGGGTTTCCGCTGAAGCTTTCTTT
TRBV5-1	-	-	TRBJ2-7	CASSFLTGEGEQYF	TGCGCCAGCAGCTTCCTGACAGGGGAGGGCGAGCAGTACTTC
TRBV18	TRBD1	-	TRBJ2-3	CASSLLSGQGYGTQYF	TGTGCCAGCTCCCTTCTATCGGGACAGGGATATGGTACGCAGTATTTT
TRBV6-6	-	-	TRBJ1-1	CASRGGAEAFF	TGTGCCAGCAGGGGCGGGGCTGAAGCTTTCTTT
TRBV7-2	-	few	TRBJ1-2	CASSSRTEKGYTF	TGTGCCAGCAGCTCCCGGACAGAGAAGGGCTACACCTTC
TRBV15	TRBD1	-	TRBJ1-3	CATSREAGGISGNTIYF	TGTGCCACCAGCAGAGAGGCAGGGGGAATCTCTGGAAACACCATATATTTT
TRBV2	-	-	TRBJ2-2	CASSGRGGHTGELFF	TGTGCCAGCAGTGGGAGGGGGGGTCACACCGGGGAGCTGTTTTTT
TRBV7-9	TRBD1	-	TRBJ2-6	CASSRDRRTSGANVLTF	TGTGCCAGCAGTAGGGACAGGAGAACCTCTGGGGCCAACGTCCTGACTTTC
TRBV5-4	TRBD1	-	TRBJ2-2	CASSLPGQDTGELFF	TGTGCCAGCAGCTTACCAGGACAGGACACCGGGGAGCTGTTTTTT
TRBV11-2	TRBD1	-	TRBJ2-5	CASSLDRRQGIETQYF	TGTGCCAGCAGCTTAGATCGTAGACAGGGGATCGAGACCCAGTACTTC
TRBV7-8	-	-	TRBJ2-5	CASSQDYRETQYF	TGTGCCAGCAGCCAGGACTACCGAGAGACCCAGTACTTC
TRBV7-3	-	-	TRBJ1-1	CASSSQGNTEAFF	TGTGCCAGCAGCTCCCAGGGGAACACTGAAGCTTTCTTT
TRBV5-1	-	-	TRBJ2-2	CASTGTLNTGELFF	TGCGCCAGCACCGGGACACTGAACACCGGGGAGCTGTTTTTT
TRBV5-1	-	-	TRBJ2-2	CASSFIAGVGGELFF	TGCGCCAGCAGCTTCATTGCAGGGGTAGGCGGGGAGCTGTTTTTT
TRBV28	TRBD2	-	TRBJ2-7	CASSPASGGGGYEQYF	TGTGCCAGCAGCCCGGCGAGCGGGGGGGGAGGGTACGAGCAGTACTTC
TRBV6-5	-	-	TRBJ2-7	CASSTARGGGQYF	TGTGCCAGCAGTACGGCGAGGGGAGGAGGGCAGTACTTC
TRBV5-1	-	-	TRBJ1-1	CASSPGGGNTEAFF	TGCGCCAGCAGCCCTGGGGGGGGAAACACTGAAGCTTTCTTT
TRBV11-3	TRBD2	-	TRBJ2-2	CASSQGLAGTGELFF	TGTGCCAGCAGCCAGGGACTAGCGGGAACCGGGGAGCTGTTTTTT